This section outlines one TCR beta chain sequence together with its context. PCR involved 60 Vbeta and 13 Jbeta primers. Profiled with immunoSEQ multiplex PCR; TCRdb holds only in-frame clones, not every one. The table lists 80,000 to 100,000 clones, about 80% of them singletons. This sample is part of a study of cytomegalovirus exposure and HLA in healthy donors. Looking at the study overall: Genotyping of about 400 donors showed that roughly 83% belonged to the Caucasian-associated ancestry cluster.

V gave up 3 bases and J gave up 4 bases; unmatched junction bases: 8. Germline V gene lookup returns CDR1 SEHNR and CDR2 FQNEAQ (reference sequence). The CDR3 has 17 residues. Sequencing was carried out using PBMCs. This sequence originates from a man aged 18-30 years in good health and CMV-seropositive. V usage is TRBV7-9 and J usage is TRBJ1-3; 11 positions agree with TRBD1. In nucleotides, the CDR3 is TGTGCCAGCAGCTTGGGTCCCGGGACAGGGGGAGGAAACACCATATATTTT. It codes for CASSLGPGTGGGNTIYF.